The clone carrying this TCR beta chain was observed once. Its antigen is still unknown. Authors' processing steps: It was from CDR3 differences across clinicopathological groups that a distant-metastasis classifier for papillary thyroid cancer was built. TCRdb re-called clones from the PCR reads using MiXCR. In this record, the V and J calls reflect TCRdb's handling and not the investigators' own analysis. The table lists around 6,400 clones, roughly a third of them singletons. All patients reached thyroid surgery having received no treatment beforehand. This sample stems from a study of metastatic and nonmetastatic thyroid tumors. In the study overall: Patients with malignant and benign thyroid disease provided blood and tumor or nodule tissue, whose repertoires were compared.

Study conclusions and caveats: It was reportedly found that TCR beta diversity was significantly higher in malignant thyroid tumors than in benign nodules, a difference seen in both blood and tumor samples.

V was shortened by 1 base and J by 8 bases, with 10 bases between the two germline ends. This CDR3 has 14 amino acids. Germline CDR1 is SGHRS and CDR2 is YFSETQ. The V call is TRBV5-1, the J call TRBJ1-6, with D unclear. The sequence derives from a female donor with papillary thyroid cancer or a benign thyroid nodule (not recorded which). Some clones in this sample may be carry-over from other donors' samples. Sequences were obtained from tumor tissue. The CDR3 here is CASSLFLGYSPLHF. The CDR3 region has the DNA TGCGCCAGCAGCTTGTTTCTAGGGTATTCACCCCTCCACTTT.